This TCR beta chain was recorded in a study of T cells after posttransplantation cyclophosphamide. Study observations and caveats: Donor-recipient repertoire similarity was low at 1-2 months, rising over year one.

The repertoire was sequenced with immunoSEQ multiplex PCR; TCRdb's copy has only in-frame clones and lacks some. This sample comprises 25,000 to 35,000 clones, none seen once only. The sample holds a few counts of this clone. Antigen unknown. This CDR3 spans 13 amino acids. Losses at the gene ends were 2 bases for V and 4 bases for J; bases not matched to a gene: 2. Germline loops: CDR1 GTSNPN, CDR2 SVGIG (reference sequence). Sequencing was carried out using PBMCs. This receptor was taken from a woman aged 25 to 39 in good health and a related stem cell transplant donor. This chain joins TRBV30 and TRBJ1-2, with TRBD1 identical over 9 bases. This CDR3 reads CAWSRQGVYGYTF. As DNA, the CDR3 is TGTGCCTGGAGTCGACAGGGGGTCTATGGCTACACCTTC.